This passage covers 19 T cell receptor beta chains from one sample sequenced in a study of PD-1 blockade in classical Hodgkin lymphoma. Generated by immunoSEQ multiplex PCR, the TCRdb table keeps only in-frame clones and is missing some. In the table there are roughly 64,000 clones, more than 90% of which are singletons. Time point meaning: cycle 4 day 1 (C4D1), after less than seven weeks of nivolumab. All the patients suffered relapse after autologous stem cell transplantation, and brentuximab vedotin exposure differed. The material sequenced was peripheral blood mononuclear cells (PBMCs), taken before the fourth cycle of nivolumab. Source of these receptors: a human donor with classical Hodgkin lymphoma.

V usage is TRBV18 and J usage is TRBJ2-5; 8 nucleotides line up with TRBD1. CDR1 is KGHSH, CDR2 LQKENI, per germline. The ends lost 0 bases at V and 5 bases at J; junction bases unmatched: 8. The CDR3 covers 16 residues. The CDR3: CASSPPRGTGGETQYF. The CDR3 DNA is TGTGCCAGCTCACCACCGCGAGGGACAGGAGGGGAGACCCAGTACTTC. Together with reference TRBV18 and TRBJ2-5, the CDR3 gives the full variable domain: NAGVMQNPRHLVRRRGQEARLRCSPMKGHSHVYWYRQLPEEGLKFMVYLQKENIIDESGMPKERFSAEFPKEGPSILRIQQVVRGDSAAYFCASSPPRGTGGETQYFGPGTRLLVL.

J is TRBJ2-7 and V is TRBV11-2, with D possibly being TRBD2 (6 bases). The CDR3 sequence is 12 residues long. Per the germline V gene, CDR1 is SGHAT and CDR2 is FQNNGV. The V and J ends lost 5 bases and 6 bases respectively, with 11 bases between them. The CDR3 region is CASSPVGGEQYF. The CDR3 DNA follows: TGTGCCAGCAGCCCGGTGGGAGGCGAGCAGTACTTC.

V and J are TRBV28 and TRBJ2-4, with TRBD1 matching 8 bases. The CDR3 length is 16 residues. Germline V gives CDR1 MDHEN, CDR2 SYDVKM. V lost 3 bases to trimming and J lost 1 base; unmatched junction nucleotides: 5. CDR3 DNA sequence: TGTGCCAGCAGTTTGCAGGGGGCTGGGGCCAAAAACATTCAGTACTTC. Translating gives CASSLQGAGAKNIQYF. Filled out from reference TRBV28 and TRBJ2-4, the complete variable domain reads DVKVTQSSRYLVKRTGEKVFLECVQDMDHENMFWYRQDPGLGLRLIYFSYDVKMKEKGDIPEGYSVSREKKERFSLILESASTNQTSMYLCASSLQGAGAKNIQYFGAGTRLSVL.

This sequence joins TRBV15 and TRBJ1-5, with D possibly being TRBD1 (6 bases). This CDR3 comprises 15 residues. V was pared by 0 bases and J by 7 bases, with 13 bases between. Germline-derived CDR1 and CDR2 are LNHNV and YYDKDF (reference sequence). The CDR3 here is CATSRDRGGGQPQHF. The CDR3 DNA reads as TGTGCCACCAGCAGAGATAGGGGGGGCGGACAGCCCCAGCATTTT. The variable domain in full, with the rest retrieved from reference TRBV15 and TRBJ1-5, is DAMVIQNPRYQVTQFGKPVTLSCSQTLNHNVMYWYQQKSSQAPKLLFHYYDKDFNNEADTPDNFQSRRPNTSFCFLDIRSPGLGDTAMYLCATSRDRGGGQPQHFGDGTRLSIL.

This rearrangement joins TRBV6-1 to TRBJ1-2; D might be TRBD1 (5 bases). The CDR3 runs 15 residues. The V gene's germline CDR1 is MNHNS and CDR2 SASEGT. The V end was cut by 2 bases, the J end by 6 bases, with 16 bases between. The CDR3 DNA follows: TGTGCCAGCAGTGAAAATCCAGGGATCATCGATGGCTACACCTTC. This gives the protein CASSENPGIIDGYTF.

V usage is TRBV14 and J usage is TRBJ1-2; D may be TRBD1 (5 bases). CDR1 and CDR2 (germline): SGHDN, FVKESK. This CDR3 is 14 amino acids long. V lost 5 bases and J 5 bases, leaving 15 bases between the germline ends. CDR3 sequence reads: CASSRGRHTYGYTF. CDR3 DNA: TGTGCCAGCAGCAGGGGAAGACACACTTATGGCTACACCTTC.

This clone was seen a single time. The chain has TRBV28 and TRBJ2-4; 7 nucleotides line up with TRBD2. The V segment lost 2 bases and the J segment 2 bases; nucleotides outside the gene matches: 6. The germline V gene has CDR1 MDHEN and CDR2 SYDVKM. The CDR3 has 16 residues. This CDR3 is CASSLRMGGSKNIQYF. In DNA, the CDR3 is TGTGCCAGCAGTTTAAGGATGGGAGGGTCCAAAAACATTCAGTACTTC.

J is TRBJ2-5 and V is TRBV7-8; no definite D call. In germline, CDR1 is SGHVS, CDR2 FQNEAQ. V lost 4 bases, J lost 2 bases, and 17 bases lay in between. This CDR3 is built from 16 residues. The CDR3 is CASSSSVAGAQETQYF. In DNA form, the CDR3 reads TGTGCCAGCAGCTCAAGCGTGGCAGGCGCGCAAGAGACCCAGTACTTC.

The rearrangement links TRBV2 to TRBJ2-2; D tentatively fits TRBD1 or TRBD2 (5 bases each). Trimming took off 10 bases at V and 8 bases at J, with 14 bases between the two ends. This CDR3 comprises 12 residues. CDR1 is SNHLY, CDR2 FYNNEI, per germline. The CDR3 bases are TGTGCCAAGGGACGGTTAGGGGGGGAGCTGTTTTTT. Its translation is CAKGRLGGELFF. The full variable domain, in which reference TRBV2 and TRBJ2-2 provide the parts outside the CDR3, is EPEVTQTPSHQVTQMGQEVILRCVPISNHLYFYWYRQILGQKVEFLVSFYNNEISEKSEIFDDQFSVERPDGSNFTLKIRSTKLEDSAMYFCAKGRLGGELFFGEGSRLTVL.

The V gene is TRBV6-4, the J gene TRBJ2-1; D remains unclear. Between the trimmed V and J ends, which lost 1 base and 5 bases, there was a span of 6 bases. Germline V gene data show CDR1 as MRHNA and CDR2 as SNTAGT. This CDR3 contains 13 residues. The CDR3 spells CASSDWLNNEQFF. CDR3 DNA: TGTGCCAGCAGTGACTGGCTAAACAATGAGCAGTTCTTC.

This clone was observed a single time. V is TRBV2 and J is TRBJ2-5; possibly TRBD1 or TRBD2 for D (5 bases each). The V end lost 4 bases, the J end lost 5 bases, and 17 bases lay between the germline ends. Germline V gene sequence: CDR1 SNHLY, CDR2 FYNNEI. The CDR3 covers 15 residues. The CDR3 here is CASSAGPRAGETQYF. CDR3 nucleotides: TGTGCCAGCAGTGCGGGGCCACGGGCAGGGGAGACCCAGTACTTC.

The chain recombines TRBV10-2 with TRBJ2-7, with 9 bases lining up with TRBD1. The CDR3 is made up of 14 amino acids. V gave up 2 bases and J gave up 2 bases; unmatched junction bases: 1. Per the germline V gene, CDR1 is WSHSY and CDR2 is SAAADI. CDR3 nucleotide sequence: TGCGCCAGCAGTGAGACAGGGGGCCCCTACGAGCAGTACTTC. Translation gives CASSETGGPYEQYF.

The chain employs TRBV6-5 and TRBJ1-5, with D possibly matching TRBD1 (5 bases). V lost 4 bases and J 7 bases, leaving 14 bases between the germline ends. CDR3 size: 14 residues. CDR1 MNHEY and CDR2 SVGAGI come from the germline V gene. The CDR3, as DNA: TGTGCCAGCAGTTTGGAGCCAAGGGGCCAGCCCCAGCATTTT. Encoded protein: CASSLEPRGQPQHF.

This chain links TRBV6-6 with TRBJ1-5, with D uncertain. Germline V gives CDR1 MNHNY, CDR2 SVGAGI (reference sequence). V lost 0 bases and J lost 6, with 9 bases in between. The CDR3 has 14 residues. The CDR3 loop is CASSYSDRGQPQHF. CDR3 sequence (DNA): TGTGCCAGCAGTTACTCTGACCGGGGTCAGCCCCAGCATTTT.

The chain joins TRBV28 to TRBJ2-4; D is unresolved. Trimming removed 6 bases at V and 0 bases at J, with 6 bases between. The CDR3 is made up of 13 amino acids. From germline, CDR1 is MDHEN and CDR2 SYDVKM. The CDR3 spells CASSGLAKNIQYF. CDR3 sequence (DNA): TGTGCCAGCAGCGGGCTAGCCAAAAACATTCAGTACTTC.

V is TRBV5-1 and J is TRBJ2-2; D is perhaps TRBD2 (6 bases). The germline gives CDR1 SGHRS, CDR2 YFSETQ. The CDR3 contains 14 residues. Trimming pared 5 bases from V and 3 bases from J, leaving 11 bases between. CDR3 residues: CASRGGVDTGELFF. Written as DNA, the CDR3 is TGCGCCAGCAGGGGGGGAGTTGACACCGGGGAGCTGTTTTTT.

This chain uses TRBV7-9 with TRBJ2-1; D may match TRBD1 or TRBD2 (5 bases each). CDR1 and CDR2 from the germline V gene are SEHNR and FQNEAQ (reference sequence). Deletions cut 5 bases from V and 2 bases from J, with 16 bases between. The CDR3 is made up of 16 amino acids. The CDR3 region is CASSPYQGRTYNEQFF. CDR3 sequence (DNA): TGTGCCAGCAGCCCCTACCAGGGACGGACCTACAATGAGCAGTTCTTC.

This clone appeared a single time. This chain uses TRBV19 with TRBJ1-5; D gene ambiguous. Between the trimmed V and J ends, which lost 1 base and 3 bases, there was a span of 10 bases. The CDR3 consists of 15 residues. CDR1 is LNHDA, CDR2 SQIVND, per germline (reference sequence). The DNA of the CDR3 is TGTGCCAGTAGTATAGTGGTGGCAAACAATCAGCCCCAGCATTTT. Translating gives CASSIVVANNQPQHF.

The V call is TRBV12-5, the J call TRBJ2-5; no reliable D call. CDR1 is LGHNT and CDR2 is FRNRAP in the germline V gene. The CDR3 runs 13 residues. Trimming shortened V by 7 bases and J by 0 bases, and 9 bases separated the two germline ends. The CDR3 is CASALGYQETQYF. The CDR3 region has the DNA TGTGCTAGTGCCTTGGGGTACCAAGAGACCCAGTACTTC.